This T cell receptor beta chain emerged from a study of T cell changes during pregnancy in multiple sclerosis. Germline assignment: CDR1 SGHRS and CDR2 YFSETQ. V was clipped by 1 base and J by 4 bases, with 6 bases between them. This CDR3 has 13 residues. Data came from immunoSEQ multiplex PCR; TCRdb stores just in-frame clones and leaves some out. The top ten hold over 5% of the sample, which has 30,000 to 40,000 clones, approximately 89% seen once. V and J are TRBV5-1 and TRBJ1-5, with a tentative D call TRBD1 (6 bases). The TCR comes from a female donor with multiple sclerosis, enrolled in a pregnancy study. The sequences come from CD8+ T cells from peripheral blood mononuclear cells, collected in the second trimester of pregnancy. For the CDR3, the DNA is TGCGCCAGCAGCTTGACAGGGAATCAGCCCCAGCATTTT. Its protein product is CASSLTGNQPQHF. Drawing the rest from reference TRBV5-1 and TRBJ1-5, the complete variable domain is KAGVTQTPRYLIKTRGQQVTLSCSPISGHRSVSWYQQTPGQGLQFLFEYFSETQRNKGNFPGRFSGRQFSNSRSEMNVSTLELGDSALYLCASSLTGNQPQHFGDGTRLSIL.